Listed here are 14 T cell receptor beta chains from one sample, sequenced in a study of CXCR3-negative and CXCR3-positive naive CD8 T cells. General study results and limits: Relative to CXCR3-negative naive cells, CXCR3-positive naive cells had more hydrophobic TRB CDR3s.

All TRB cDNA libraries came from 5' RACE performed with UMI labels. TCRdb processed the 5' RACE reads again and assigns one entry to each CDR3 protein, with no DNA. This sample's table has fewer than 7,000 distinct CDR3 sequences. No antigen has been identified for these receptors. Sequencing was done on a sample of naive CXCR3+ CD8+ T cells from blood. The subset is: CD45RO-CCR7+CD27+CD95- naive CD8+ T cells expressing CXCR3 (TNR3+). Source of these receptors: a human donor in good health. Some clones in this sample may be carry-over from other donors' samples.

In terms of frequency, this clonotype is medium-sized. The CDR3 sequence is CSVGGTGELFF. This chain connects TRBV29-1 to TRBJ2-2. Germline V gene lookup returns CDR1 SQVTM and CDR2 ANQGSEA. The CDR3 is made up of 11 amino acids.

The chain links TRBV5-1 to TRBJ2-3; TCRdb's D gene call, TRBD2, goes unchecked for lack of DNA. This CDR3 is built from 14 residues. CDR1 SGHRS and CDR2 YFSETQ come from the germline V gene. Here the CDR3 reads CASSPSPGTDTQYF. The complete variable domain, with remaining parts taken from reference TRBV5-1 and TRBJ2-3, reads KAGVTQTPRYLIKTRGQQVTLSCSPISGHRSVSWYQQTPGQGLQFLFEYFSETQRNKGNFPGRFSGRQFSNSRSEMNVSTLELGDSALYLCASSPSPGTDTQYFGPGTRLTVL.

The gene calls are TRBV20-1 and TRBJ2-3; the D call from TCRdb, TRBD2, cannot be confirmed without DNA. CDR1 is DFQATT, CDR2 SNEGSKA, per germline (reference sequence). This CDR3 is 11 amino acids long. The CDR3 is CSAPLGDTQYF.

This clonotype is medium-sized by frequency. The CDR3 sequence is CSGGTGNGYTF. The chain couples TRBV29-1 to TRBJ1-2; TCRdb's assignment of TRBD1 cannot be checked, as there is no DNA. Per the germline V gene, CDR1 is SQVTM and CDR2 is ANQGSEA. The CDR3 runs 11 residues.

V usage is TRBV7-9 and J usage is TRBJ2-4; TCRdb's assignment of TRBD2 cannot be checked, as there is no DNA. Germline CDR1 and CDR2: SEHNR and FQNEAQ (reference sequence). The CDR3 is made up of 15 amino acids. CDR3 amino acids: CASSLAQSAKNIQYF.

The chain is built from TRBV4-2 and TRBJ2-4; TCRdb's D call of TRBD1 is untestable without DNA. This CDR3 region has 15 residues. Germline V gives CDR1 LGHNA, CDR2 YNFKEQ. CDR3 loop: CASSQENRGGDIQYF.

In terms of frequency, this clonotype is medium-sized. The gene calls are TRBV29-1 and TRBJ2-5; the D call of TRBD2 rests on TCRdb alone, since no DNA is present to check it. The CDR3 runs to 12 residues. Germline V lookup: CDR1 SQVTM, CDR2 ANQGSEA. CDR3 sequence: CSVGLGGETQYF.

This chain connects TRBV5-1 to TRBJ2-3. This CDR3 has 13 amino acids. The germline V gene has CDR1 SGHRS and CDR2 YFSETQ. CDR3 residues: CASSLEWKDTQYF.

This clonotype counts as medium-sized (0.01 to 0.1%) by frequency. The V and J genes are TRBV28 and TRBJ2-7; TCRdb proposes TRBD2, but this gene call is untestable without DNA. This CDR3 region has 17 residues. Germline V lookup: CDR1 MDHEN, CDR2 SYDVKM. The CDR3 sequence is CASSLSLAGSNSYEQYF.

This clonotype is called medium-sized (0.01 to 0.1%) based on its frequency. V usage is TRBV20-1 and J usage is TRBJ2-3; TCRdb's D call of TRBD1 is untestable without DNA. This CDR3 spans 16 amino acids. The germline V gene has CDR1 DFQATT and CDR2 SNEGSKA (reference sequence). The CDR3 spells CSARDGTTPSTDTQYF.

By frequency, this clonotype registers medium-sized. This CDR3 reads CSAIVGGPSVYGSYNEQFF. The chain has TRBV20-1 and TRBJ2-1; TCRdb's assignment of TRBD1 cannot be checked, as there is no DNA. The germline gives CDR1 DFQATT, CDR2 SNEGSKA (reference sequence). The CDR3 has 19 amino acids.

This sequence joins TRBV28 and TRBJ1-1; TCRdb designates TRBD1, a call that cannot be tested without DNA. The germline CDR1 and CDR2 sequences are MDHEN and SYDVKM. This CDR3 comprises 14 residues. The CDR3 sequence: CASSFLDSNTEAFF.

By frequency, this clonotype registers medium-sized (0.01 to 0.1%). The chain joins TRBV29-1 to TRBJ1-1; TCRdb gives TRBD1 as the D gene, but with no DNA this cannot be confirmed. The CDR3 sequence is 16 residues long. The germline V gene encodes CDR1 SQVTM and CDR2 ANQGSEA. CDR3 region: CSVEVPHRGRGTEAFF.

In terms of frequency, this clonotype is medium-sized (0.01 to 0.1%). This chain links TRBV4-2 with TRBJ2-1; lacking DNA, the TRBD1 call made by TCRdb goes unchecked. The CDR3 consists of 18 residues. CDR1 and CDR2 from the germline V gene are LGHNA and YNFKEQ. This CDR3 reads CASSQDLIWNLQGNEQFF.